The sequence of this TCR beta chain was determined in a study of control samples from healthy donors and cancer patients. Repertoires were generated with immunoSEQ multiplex PCR, while TCRdb's copy carries only in-frame clones and drops some. The sample has roughly 76,000 clones; around 94% are singletons. V was clipped by 0 bases and J by 2 bases, with 16 bases between them. The CDR3 is 17 residues long. Germline CDR1 is LGHDT and CDR2 is YNNKEL (reference sequence). Sample: blood. The gene calls are TRBV3-1 (or the pseudogene TRBV3-2) and TRBJ1-2; tentative D call: TRBD1 (5 bases). The receptor was isolated from a woman aged 18-30 years in good health. The CDR3 sequence: CASSQEITVQVNYGYTF. The CDR3 DNA is TGTGCCAGCAGCCAAGAGATTACAGTACAGGTGAACTATGGCTACACCTTC.